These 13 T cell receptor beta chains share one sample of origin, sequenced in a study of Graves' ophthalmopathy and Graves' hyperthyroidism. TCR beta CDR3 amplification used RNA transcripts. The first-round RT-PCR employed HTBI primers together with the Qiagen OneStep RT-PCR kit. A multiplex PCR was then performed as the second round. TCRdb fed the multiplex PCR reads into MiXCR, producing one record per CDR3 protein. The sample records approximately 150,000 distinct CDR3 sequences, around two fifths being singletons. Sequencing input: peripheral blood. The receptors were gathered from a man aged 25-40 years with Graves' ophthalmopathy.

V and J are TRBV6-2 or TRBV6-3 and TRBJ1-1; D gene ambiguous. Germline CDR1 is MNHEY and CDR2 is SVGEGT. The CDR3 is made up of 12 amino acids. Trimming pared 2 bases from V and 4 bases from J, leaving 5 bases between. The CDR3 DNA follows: TGTGCCAGCAGTTACGCGGCCACTGAAGCTTTCTTT. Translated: CASSYAATEAFF.

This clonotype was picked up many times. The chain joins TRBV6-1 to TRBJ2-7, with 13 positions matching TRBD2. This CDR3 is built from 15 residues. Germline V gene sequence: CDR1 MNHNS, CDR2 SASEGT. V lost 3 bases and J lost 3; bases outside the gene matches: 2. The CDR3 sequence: CASSEGTSGIYEQYF. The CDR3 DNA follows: TGTGCCAGCAGTGAGGGGACTAGCGGGATCTACGAGCAGTACTTC.

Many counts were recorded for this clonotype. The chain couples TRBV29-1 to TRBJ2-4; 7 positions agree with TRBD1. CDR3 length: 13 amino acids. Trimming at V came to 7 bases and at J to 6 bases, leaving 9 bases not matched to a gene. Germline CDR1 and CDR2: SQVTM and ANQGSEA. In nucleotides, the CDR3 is TGCAGCGCCTCGCGACAGGGCCTAAACATTCAGTACTTC. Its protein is CSASRQGLNIQYF.

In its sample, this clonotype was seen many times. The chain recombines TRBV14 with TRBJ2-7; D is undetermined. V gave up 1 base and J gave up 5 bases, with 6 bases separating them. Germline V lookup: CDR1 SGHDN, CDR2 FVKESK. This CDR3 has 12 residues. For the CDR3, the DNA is TGTGCCAGCAGCCAAGGATCCCACGAGCAGTACTTC. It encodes CASSQGSHEQYF.

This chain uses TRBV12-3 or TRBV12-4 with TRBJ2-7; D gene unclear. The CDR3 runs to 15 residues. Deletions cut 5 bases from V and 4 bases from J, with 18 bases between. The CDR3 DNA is TGTGCCAGCAGTCATAGAAATATGGCCGCGTACGAGCAGTACTTC. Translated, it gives CASSHRNMAAYEQYF.

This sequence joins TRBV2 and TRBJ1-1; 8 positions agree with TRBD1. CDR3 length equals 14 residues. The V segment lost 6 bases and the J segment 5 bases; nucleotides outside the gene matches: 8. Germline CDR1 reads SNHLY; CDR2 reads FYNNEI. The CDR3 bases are TGTGCCAGCAGCACAGGGACAGGTTGGACTGAAGCTTTCTTT. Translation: CASSTGTGWTEAFF. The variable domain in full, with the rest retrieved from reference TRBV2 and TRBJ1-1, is EPEVTQTPSHQVTQMGQEVILRCVPISNHLYFYWYRQILGQKVEFLVSFYNNEISEKSEIFDDQFSVERPDGSNFTLKIRSTKLEDSAMYFCASSTGTGWTEAFFGQGTRLTVV.

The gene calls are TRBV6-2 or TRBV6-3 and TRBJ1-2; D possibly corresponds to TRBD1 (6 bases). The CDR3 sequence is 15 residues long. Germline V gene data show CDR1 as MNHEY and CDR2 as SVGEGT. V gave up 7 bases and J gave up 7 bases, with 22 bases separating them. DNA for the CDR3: TGTGCCAGCACCCTTGGGGCAGGGGCACAGGGTGGCTACACCTTC. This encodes CASTLGAGAQGGYTF.

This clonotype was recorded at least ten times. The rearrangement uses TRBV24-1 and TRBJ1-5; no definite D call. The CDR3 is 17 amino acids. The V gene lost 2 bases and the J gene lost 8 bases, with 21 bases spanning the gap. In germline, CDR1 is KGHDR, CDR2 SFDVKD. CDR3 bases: TGTGCCACCAGTGATTCGGGCGTTGGCGGGTTAGTCAAGCCCCAGCATTTT. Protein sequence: CATSDSGVGGLVKPQHF.

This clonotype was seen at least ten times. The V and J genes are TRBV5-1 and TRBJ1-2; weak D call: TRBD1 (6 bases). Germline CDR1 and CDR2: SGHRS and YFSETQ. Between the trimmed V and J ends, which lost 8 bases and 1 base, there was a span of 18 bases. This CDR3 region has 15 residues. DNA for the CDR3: TGCGCCAGTCGTCCCGTATACAGGGTTAACTATGGCTACACCTTC. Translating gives CASRPVYRVNYGYTF.

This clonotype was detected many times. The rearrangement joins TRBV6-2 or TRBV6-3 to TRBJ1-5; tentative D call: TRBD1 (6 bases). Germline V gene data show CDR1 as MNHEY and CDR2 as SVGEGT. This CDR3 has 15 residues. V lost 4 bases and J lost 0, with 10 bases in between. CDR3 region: CASSSDRISNQPQHF. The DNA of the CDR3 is TGTGCCAGCAGTTCGGACAGAATTAGCAATCAGCCCCAGCATTTT.

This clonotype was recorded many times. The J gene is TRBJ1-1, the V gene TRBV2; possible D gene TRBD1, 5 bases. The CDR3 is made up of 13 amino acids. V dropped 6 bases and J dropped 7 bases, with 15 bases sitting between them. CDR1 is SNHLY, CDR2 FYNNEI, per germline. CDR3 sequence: CASRGDVGVEAFF. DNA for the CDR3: TGTGCCAGCAGAGGGGATGTGGGGGTTGAAGCTTTCTTT.

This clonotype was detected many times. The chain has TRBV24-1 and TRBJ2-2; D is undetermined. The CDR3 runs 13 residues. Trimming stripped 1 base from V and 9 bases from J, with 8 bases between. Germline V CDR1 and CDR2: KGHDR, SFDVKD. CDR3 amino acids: CATSDFSARELFF. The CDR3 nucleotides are TGTGCCACCAGTGATTTCAGTGCGCGGGAGCTGTTTTTT.

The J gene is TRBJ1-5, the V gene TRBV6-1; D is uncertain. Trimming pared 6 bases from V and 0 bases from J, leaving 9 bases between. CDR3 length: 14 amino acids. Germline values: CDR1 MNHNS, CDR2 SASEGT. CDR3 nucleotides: TGTGCCAGCAGCGCGGACGATAGCAATCAGCCCCAGCATTTT. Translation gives CASSADDSNQPQHF.